This TCR beta chain was documented in a study of blood T cell repertoires in COVID-19. Assay: immunoSEQ multiplex PCR; the TCRdb copy retains only in-frame clones and omits some. This sample has 300,000 to 350,000 clones, with around 90% found just once. Looked up from germline, CDR1 is MNHEY and CDR2 is SMNVEV (reference sequence). The CDR3 spans 14 residues. V lost 5 bases, J lost 3 bases, and 13 bases lay in between. V and J are TRBV27 and TRBJ1-1, with D perhaps matching TRBD1 (5 bases). What was sequenced was peripheral blood. The TCR was taken from a woman aged 25-40 years with COVID-19, enrolled during active disease. This chain's CDR3 is CASSPLGRDTEAFF. CDR3 coding DNA: TGTGCCAGCAGTCCCCTGGGCAGGGACACTGAAGCTTTCTTT.